This TCR beta chain derives from a study of blood T cell repertoires in COVID-19. Overall study context: PBMCs, B-cell-depleted T cells, or T cells were the source of the cDNA or gDNA that made up the material.

Clones were sequenced by immunoSEQ multiplex PCR, and TCRdb holds only the in-frame ones, with some missing. The sample contains about 200,000 clones, 65% to 90% of which appear only once. V was cut by 0 bases and J by 6 bases, with 21 bases left in between. Per germline, CDR1 SGDLS and CDR2 YYNGEE. The CDR3 runs to 17 residues. Sequencing input: peripheral blood. This TCR derives from a human donor in a cohort sampled during active COVID-19. V is TRBV9 and J is TRBJ1-2; no definite D call. The CDR3 coding sequence is TGTGCCAGCAGCGTAGTGCCCCGGCCATCTGGAGCCGATGGCTACACCTTC. Its protein is CASSVVPRPSGADGYTF.